Listed below are T cell receptor beta chains from one sample, sequenced in a study of blood T cell repertoires in COVID-19. Libraries were prepared by immunoSEQ multiplex PCR; TCRdb keeps only in-frame clonotypes and omits some of them. The data show about 480,000 clones, with about 88% seen just once and around 8% held by the top ten. Specimen: peripheral blood. Receptors originate from a woman aged 45-65 years with COVID-19, enrolled during active disease. Each CDR3 is given with its conserved first and last residue. The order of the fields is D gene, V gene, clone size, J gene, CDR3 DNA, CDR3 protein. A D gene is named only where the DNA matches it firmly. The listing skips clone size in some rows; elsewhere it reads once, few, many or a size class.

TRBD1	TRBV18	.	TRBJ1-1	TGTGCCAGCCTGAGGGGGCTCGGGGACACTGAAGCTTTCTTT	CASLRGLGDTEAFF
.	TRBV15	.	TRBJ2-2	TGTGCCACCAGCATACAGGGTGCAGGGGAGCTGTTTTTT	CATSIQGAGELFF
TRBD1	TRBV19	.	TRBJ1-5	TGTGCCAGTAGTTTTACGGGACAGGGTGATCAGCCCCAGCATTTT	CASSFTGQGDQPQHF
TRBD1	TRBV13	.	TRBJ2-5	TGTGCCAGCAGCTTTGGGGGCAGGGGGCGGGAGACCCAGTACTTC	CASSFGGRGRETQYF
TRBD2	TRBV28	once	TRBJ2-7	TGTGCCAGCAGTTCCGGGACTAGCGGCTACGAGCAGTACTTC	CASSSGTSGYEQYF
TRBD1	TRBV2	.	TRBJ2-2	TGTGCCAGCAGGGGGGACAGGAACACCGGGGAGCTGTTTTTT	CASRGDRNTGELFF
TRBD1	TRBV27	.	TRBJ1-2	TGTGCCAGCAGTTACCGGGACAGGGGGCTGGATGGCTACACCTTC	CASSYRDRGLDGYTF
.	TRBV7-9	.	TRBJ1-1	TGTGCCAGCAGCTTGAGTTCGGGAAGCACTGAAGCTTTCTTT	CASSLSSGSTEAFF
TRBD1	TRBV28	.	TRBJ2-7	TGTGCCAGCAGTTTACGGGACAGGGACTACGAGCAGTACTTC	CASSLRDRDYEQYF
.	TRBV7-9	few	TRBJ2-6	TGTGCCAGCAGCCCCAGGTATGGGGCCAACGTCCTGACTTTC	CASSPRYGANVLTF
.	TRBV5-1	once	TRBJ1-1	TGCGCCAGCAGCCAGGGGCACACTGAAGCTTTCTTT	CASSQGHTEAFF
TRBD1	TRBV18	.	TRBJ1-3	TGTGCCAGCTCCTCCTCGACAGGGCCCTCTGGAAACACCATATATTTT	CASSSSTGPSGNTIYF
TRBD1	TRBV4-1	.	TRBJ2-7	TGCGCCAGCAGCTTCCGACCGGGACAGGAATACGAGCAGTACTTC	CASSFRPGQEYEQYF
.	TRBV12-3/TRBV12-4	.	TRBJ2-5	TGTGCCAGCAGTTTTACGGGGGAAGAGACCCAGTACTTC	CASSFTGEETQYF
.	TRBV7-9	.	TRBJ1-3	TGTGCCAGCAGCTTAGATCCCCGGGCTGGAAACACCATATATTTT	CASSLDPRAGNTIYF
.	TRBV30	.	TRBJ1-1	TGTGCCTGGGCACCCCAGATGGTTCGGAACACTGAAGCTTTCTTT	CAWAPQMVRNTEAFF
.	TRBV6-4	.	TRBJ1-1	TGTGCCAGCAGTTACGAGGGTAACACTGAAGCTTTCTTT	CASSYEGNTEAFF
.	TRBV28	.	TRBJ2-7	TGTGCCAGCAGTTTGGGGGCCCCTCCCGAGCAGTACTTC	CASSLGAPPEQYF
TRBD1	TRBV20-1	.	TRBJ1-1	TGCAGTGCTAGTGCGGACAGGGTGTTCAGGAGTAAGACTGAAGCTTTCTTT	CSASADRVFRSKTEAFF
.	TRBV4-1	.	TRBJ2-3	TGCGCCAGCAGCCAAGTTTCCCCGCTATCGGGTGCGCAGTATTTT	CASSQVSPLSGAQYF
.	TRBV30	.	TRBJ1-2	TGTGCCTGGATAGAGGGTGCCTATGGCTACACCTTC	CAWIEGAYGYTF
TRBD1	TRBV6-6	few	TRBJ2-1	TGTGCCAGCAGTTCCCCGCACGGGACAGGGAAGGGTGAGCAGTTCTTC	CASSSPHGTGKGEQFF
TRBD2	TRBV30	.	TRBJ2-5	TGTGCCTGGAGACTAGCGGGGGGAGAGACCCAGTACTTC	CAWRLAGGETQYF
TRBD2	TRBV12-3/TRBV12-4	.	TRBJ2-5	TGTGCCAGCCAAGCGGGGGCTCAAGAGACCCAGTACTTC	CASQAGAQETQYF
.	TRBV6-2/TRBV6-3	.	TRBJ2-7	TGTGCCAGCAGTGAGAACCAGGCTGGTAAACACTACGAGCAGTACTTC	CASSENQAGKHYEQYF
TRBD1	TRBV19	once	TRBJ2-6	TGTGCCAGTAGTATGTGGCAGGGGGCGGAAGGGGCCAACGTCCTGACTTTC	CASSMWQGAEGANVLTF
.	TRBV18	.	TRBJ2-2	TGTGCCAGCTCACCTTCCGAGGTGGCGGCGACCGGGGAGCTGTTTTTT	CASSPSEVAATGELFF
TRBD2	TRBV11-2	.	TRBJ2-7	TGTGCCAGCTCTCCCGGACTAGCGGGGACGAGCTCCTACGAGCAGTACTTC	CASSPGLAGTSSYEQYF
.	TRBV11-2	.	TRBJ1-1	TGTGCCAGCAGCTCCTACTGGACTTCTGAAGCTTTCTTT	CASSSYWTSEAFF
.	TRBV5-1	.	TRBJ1-4	TGCGCCAGCAGCTTGGCCAGGGTACCGAATGAAAAACTGTTTTTT	CASSLARVPNEKLFF
TRBD1	TRBV12-5	.	TRBJ1-2	TGTGCTAGTGGTTTGGACGACGGGACAGGGAACACCTTC	CASGLDDGTGNTF
.	TRBV7-3	.	TRBJ2-1	TGTGCCAGCAGCTTAGGGGGGAGCCTAAACAATGAGCAGTTCTTC	CASSLGGSLNNEQFF
.	TRBV6-5	.	TRBJ1-2	TGTGCCAGCAGTTTCCCACAGGGCTATGGCTACACCTTC	CASSFPQGYGYTF
TRBD2	TRBV12-5	.	TRBJ2-3	TGTGCTAGTGGTTTTACCCTAGCGGAAGTCACAGATACGCAGTATTTT	CASGFTLAEVTDTQYF
TRBD1	TRBV19	.	TRBJ1-6	TGTGCCAGTAGTATAGGACAGGGGAATTCACCCCTCCACTTT	CASSIGQGNSPLHF
TRBD1	TRBV28	.	TRBJ1-2	TGTGCCAGCAGGGCCCTCCGGACAGGGAGGTATGGCTACACCTTC	CASRALRTGRYGYTF
TRBD1	TRBV19	.	TRBJ2-2	TGTGCCAGTACCCCAGACAGGGCCACCGGGGAGCTGTTTTTT	CASTPDRATGELFF
.	TRBV11-1	.	TRBJ2-7	TGTGCCAGCAGCTTTGCGGGGGCGACCTACGAGCAGTACTTC	CASSFAGATYEQYF
TRBD2	TRBV10-3	.	TRBJ2-7	TGTGCCTTCCTTGGTAAAGGACTAGCGGGGCTGGTGCAGTACTTC	CAFLGKGLAGLVQYF
TRBD2	TRBV3-1/TRBV3-2	.	TRBJ2-3	TGTGCCAGCCGCCGGGCGGGGGGGAGGGATACGCAGTATTTT	CASRRAGGRDTQYF
TRBD1	TRBV30	once	TRBJ1-2	TGTGCCTGGAGCGGGACAGGGGGCCTTTCTAACTATGGCTACACCTTC	CAWSGTGGLSNYGYTF
.	TRBV11-2	.	TRBJ1-2	TGTGCCAGCAGCCCCAGGGCGGGAGACCCCTATGGCTACACCTTC	CASSPRAGDPYGYTF
TRBD1	TRBV2	.	TRBJ1-2	TGTGCCAGGACAGGGAGTGGGGTCTATGGCTACACCTTC	CARTGSGVYGYTF
.	TRBV12-3/TRBV12-4	.	TRBJ1-2	TGTGCCAGCAGTTTCTTGGGAGATGGCTACACCTTC	CASSFLGDGYTF
TRBD2	TRBV27	.	TRBJ2-3	TGTGCCAGCAGTTTAAGCGGGGGGCAAACAGATACGCAGTATTTT	CASSLSGGQTDTQYF
TRBD2	TRBV9	.	TRBJ2-4	TGTGCCAGCAGCCCTAACAGGGCGGGGGGCGCCCTGTGCTTC	CASSPNRAGGALCF
TRBD2	TRBV6-5	.	TRBJ2-2	TGTGCCAGCAGGAGCGGGGGGGTAATCTCCGGGGAGCTGTTTTTT	CASRSGGVISGELFF
.	TRBV6-6	.	TRBJ1-1	TGTGCCAGCAGTTTCGGACACACGGACACTGAAGCTTTCTTT	CASSFGHTDTEAFF
.	TRBV19	.	TRBJ1-2	TGTGCCAGTAGTCCCAGCGGACACTATGGCTACACCTTC	CASSPSGHYGYTF
TRBD1	TRBV18	.	TRBJ1-2	TGTGCCAGCTCCGGGACAGGGCACGGCTACACCTTC	CASSGTGHGYTF